The present T cell receptor (beta chain) was sequenced within a study of radiation and T cells in renal cell carcinoma. Time point defined: blood 2 weeks post-SBRT. Treatment in this sample: 15 Gy SBRT to primary tumor, nephrectomy 4 weeks later. Blood was sampled at baseline, 2 weeks and 4 weeks after SBRT. The tumor was a clear cell renal cell carcinoma. The study, taken as a whole, reports: No pretreatment tumor biopsies were available for baseline clonotypes. In blood, top tumor clones expanded by 2 weeks, shrinking by 4.

On this clone: As yet, its antigen is unknown.

The table came from immunoSEQ multiplex PCR; TCRdb's copy has only in-frame clones and leaves some out. The sample contains about 150,000 clones, approximately 86% of which appear only once. The CDR3 totals 14 residues. Trimming pared 5 bases from V and 4 bases from J, leaving 15 bases between. From germline, CDR1 is MNHEY and CDR2 SVGAGI. Specimen: blood, collected from a patient whose treatment included radiotherapy and nephrectomy. The sequence was obtained from a woman between 50 and 59 years old with renal cell carcinoma. This chain connects TRBV6-5 to TRBJ2-7; TRBD1 might be the D (6 bases). CDR3 sequence: CASSLTTGDYEQYF. As DNA, the CDR3 is TGTGCCAGCAGTCTAACGACAGGAGATTACGAGCAGTACTTC.